This paragraph covers one TCR beta chain sequence. CDR3 length equals 18 residues. CDR1 SGHVS and CDR2 FQNEAQ come from the germline V gene. V shed 0 bases and J 6 bases; nucleotides not matched to a gene: 10. The sample comes from a study of shared T cell receptors in the human thymus. Repertoires were generated with immunoSEQ multiplex PCR, while TCRdb's copy carries only in-frame clones and drops some. The sample carries 700,000 to 750,000 clones, around 85% recorded once. The same data also contributed to another study, on human thymus T cells. Turning to that study: The thymus was resected at corrective cardiac surgery. Thymic and blood repertoires seemed to favor certain V and J genes. Related studies found that unrelated individuals share highly overlapping thymic repertoires.

The chain uses TRBV7-8 and TRBJ2-3; 12 bases line up with TRBD1. What was sequenced was thymocytes. The sequence was obtained from a girl younger than two with a congenital heart defect. The CDR3 spells CASSLALTGTGGRDTQYF. The CDR3 bases are TGTGCCAGCAGCTTAGCCTTAACCGGGACAGGGGGCAGGGATACGCAGTATTTT.